This TCR beta chain was sequenced in a study of blood T cell repertoires in COVID-19 (dated by TCRdb to 2020 to 2021). Regarding the study in general: The collaborator samples originated in the United States, Italy and Spain and spanned the acute and convalescent phases of COVID-19. The material from the prospective study consisted of cDNA or gDNA derived from T cells, B-cell-depleted T cells, or PBMCs. Subjects who had been exposed to COVID-19, were actively infected with it, or had recovered from it provided the deeply sampled blood TCRbeta repertoires that made up the dataset. The repertoires were made available in a free public database intended to serve as a resource for research on the immune response to SARS-CoV-2. The samples were drawn from two sources: the first 160 participants of the ongoing ImmuneRACE study, and over 1,000 subjects contributed by 6 global collaborators. The sample metadata nearly always contained a de-identified subject ID, COVID-19 status, age in years and sex. Where available, HLA class I and class II types were obtained from metadata supplied by the sample provider rather than from assay-based typing. The paper's findings and limits, for the study overall: Clinical and demographic metadata were provided uncurated, with the amount varying by source and participant.

TCRbeta CDR3 regions were amplified from genomic DNA by means of the immunoSEQ Assay, a bias-controlled multiplex PCR. The original pipeline was this. Nucleated cell counts per sample were estimated from amplification of reference gene primers within the assay. To quantify the absolute abundance of each unique TCRbeta CDR3 rearrangement, sequence reads were collapsed and filtered. For each sample, productive Simpson clonality was calculated by taking the square root of Simpson's diversity index across productive rearrangements. TCRdb stores this immuneACCESS table with in-frame sequences only. Part of the clones is absent; in the studies checked, under half of the shortfall reflects unresolved V genes, and no reason is known for the rest. That table furnishes V, J and clone size, whereas the DNA furnished D and trimming. The sample table records about 290,000 clones; roughly 91% of these occur just once. The ten most abundant clones make up 11% of the sample.

In Seattle, one collaborating source enrolled patients while the infection was active and tracked those patients longitudinally over the course of disease. Whole blood was collected in K2EDTA tubes by collaborating institutions according to the institutions' own protocols. For TCRbeta analysis, collaborators shipped samples as frozen whole blood, isolated PBMCs, or DNA extracted from either of those sample types. Remarks on this clone: The antigen it binds to is not known. No clone much larger than this one lies a single base away; base qualities are absent.

The germline V end is reduced by 1 base and the J end by 2 bases; junction bases left unmatched: 8. The CDR3 numbers 17 residues from cysteine through phenylalanine. Solely the CDR3 DNA is kept, with 51 bases framed from the first base. The germline V gene sets CDR1 to SGHNT and CDR2 to YENEEA. The source is a woman aged 25 to 39 with COVID-19, enrolled during active disease. Sample: peripheral blood. Recombination connected TRBV11-3 to TRBJ2-1, and 7 bases in between align with TRBD1. The bases are TGTGCCAGCAGCTTAGCCTCGAACAGGGGACCCTACAATGAGCAGTTCTTC. The encoded protein is CASSLASNRGPYNEQFF.